One and the same sample provided the 26 T cell receptor beta chains below, sequenced in a study of blood T cell repertoires in COVID-19. Some clones are missing from TCRdb's copy, which holds only in-frame ones; the method was immunoSEQ multiplex PCR. Of a few hundred thousand clones listed, roughly 90% were seen once; the top ten hold 1.7%. The sequencing input was PBMCs or T cells enriched from blood (not recorded which). The source of these receptors is a woman between 25 and 40 years old who had recovered from COVID-19.

This chain joins TRBV6-5 and TRBJ2-7, with D perhaps matching TRBD2 (6 bases). CDR3 length: 15 residues. The V gene lost 6 bases and the J gene lost 2 bases, with 17 bases spanning the gap. From germline, CDR1 is MNHEY and CDR2 SVGAGI. Here the CDR3 DNA reads TGTGCCAGCAGGCTTAGTCGGTGGAGGGCCTACGAGCAGTACTTC. Translated, it gives CASRLSRWRAYEQYF.

The rearrangement joins TRBV27 to TRBJ1-2; a weak D match, TRBD1 (5 bases). Germline V gene lookup returns CDR1 MNHEY and CDR2 SMNVEV (reference sequence). CDR3 length: 15 residues. V shed 4 bases and J shed 4 bases, with 16 bases lying between them. The CDR3 DNA is TGTGCCAGCAGTTCCTCCGGGGGGTTGGGCTATGGCTACACCTTC. Protein sequence: CASSSSGGLGYGYTF.

This rearrangement joins TRBV11-1 to TRBJ2-1; weak D call: TRBD2 (5 bases). This CDR3 has 16 residues. Trimming pared 7 bases from V and 0 bases from J, leaving 16 bases between. CDR1 is SGHAT, CDR2 FQDESV, per germline (reference sequence). The CDR3 spells CASTPPAGRSYNEQFF. CDR3 coding DNA: TGTGCCAGCACCCCTCCCGCGGGTCGCTCCTACAATGAGCAGTTCTTC.

Only a few counts were recorded for this clone. The CDR3, as DNA: TGTGCCAGCAGCAAAGCGGACACCGAGAAGAGACAGCCCCAGCATTTT. Its translation: CASSKADTEKRQPQHF. This chain links TRBV21-1 with TRBJ1-5; TRBD1 is taken as the D call from the table, unchecked against the DNA. TRBV21-1 is an annotated pseudogene. The CDR3 runs to 16 residues.

The V and J genes are TRBV4-1 and TRBJ2-7; D gene unclear. The V gene lost 1 base and the J gene lost 0 bases, with 10 bases spanning the gap. Germline V gives CDR1 MGHRA, CDR2 YSYEKL. The CDR3 is made up of 15 amino acids. CDR3 DNA sequence: TGCGCCAGCAGCCAAGGTGCAGCGAGCTCCTACGAGCAGTACTTC. It translates to CASSQGAASSYEQYF.

The chain couples TRBV28 to TRBJ2-7, with a weak D call TRBD2 (5 bases). The V gene lost 4 bases and the J gene lost 2 bases, with 15 bases spanning the gap. CDR1 MDHEN and CDR2 SYDVKM come from the germline V gene. The CDR3 has 15 amino acids. The CDR3 spells CASSSRVASTYEQYF. CDR3 DNA sequence: TGTGCCAGCAGTTCCCGAGTAGCGTCGACCTACGAGCAGTACTTC.

This rearrangement joins TRBV5-4 to TRBJ2-5; D is unclear. Germline CDR1 SGHNT, CDR2 YYREEE (reference sequence). Trimming removed 4 bases at V and 3 bases at J, with 13 bases between. The CDR3 is made up of 14 amino acids. CDR3 DNA: TGTGCCAGCAGCCAACCCCGACGGGAAGAGACCCAGTACTTC. It encodes CASSQPRREETQYF.

The chain has TRBV5-1 and TRBJ2-7; tentatively, D is TRBD2 (6 bases). The V and J ends lost 3 bases and 1 base respectively, with 14 bases between them. This CDR3 contains 15 residues. The germline gives CDR1 SGHRS, CDR2 YFSETQ. CDR3: CASSSGGSDSYEQYF. The CDR3, as DNA: TGCGCCAGCAGCTCCGGAGGGAGTGATTCCTACGAGCAGTACTTC.

V and J are TRBV6-1 and TRBJ1-6, with TRBD1 as a possible D gene (5 bases). CDR1 is MNHNS and CDR2 is SASEGT in the germline V gene. The CDR3 spans 17 residues. Trimming took 2 bases from V and 10 from J, leaving 21 bases between them. CDR3 protein: CASSEFGWQGRMSPLHF. Written as DNA, the CDR3 is TGTGCCAGCAGTGAATTTGGGTGGCAGGGCAGAATGTCACCCCTCCACTTT.

The gene calls are TRBV10-3 and TRBJ2-5, with TRBD2 matching 10 bases. CDR1 is ENHRY and CDR2 is SYGVKD in the germline V gene. Trimming took 10 bases from V and 1 from J; bases not matched to a gene: 21. This CDR3 spans 19 amino acids. The chain's CDR3 is CATSAASGRAPRPQETQYF. In DNA, the CDR3 is TGTGCCACCTCGGCGGCTAGCGGGAGAGCCCCACGCCCCCAAGAGACCCAGTACTTC.

This sequence joins TRBV12-3 or TRBV12-4 and TRBJ2-7; D gene uncertain. Trimming pared 3 bases from V and 4 bases from J, leaving 10 bases between. The CDR3 consists of 13 residues. The CDR3 DNA is TGTGCCAGCAGTTTGGGCATAGTTTACGAGCAGTACTTC. It encodes CASSLGIVYEQYF.

As regards this clone: This likely comes from a read error, as the CDR3 has no conserved phenylalanine or tryptophan at its end. It is unclear where the CDR3 begins or ends on the DNA, so no DNA is shown, and the CDR3 is as TCRdb lists it. The J gene is TRBJ1-1, the V gene TRBV15; whether TRBD1, the table's D call, matches the DNA was not checked. The CDR3 totals 12 residues, both ends included. Looked up from germline, CDR1 is LNHNV and CDR2 is YYDKDF (reference sequence). The CDR3 protein is CATSRAEGELKY.

The chain uses TRBV7-6 and TRBJ2-1; 9 bases are a match to TRBD1. The trim removed 2 bases at V and 6 bases at J, leaving 11 bases unmatched. In germline, CDR1 is SGHVS, CDR2 FNYEAQ. The CDR3 contains 17 residues. The CDR3 DNA is TGTGCCAGCAGCTTAACAAACAGGGACAGGGTCTTCAATGAGCAGTTCTTC. It specifies CASSLTNRDRVFNEQFF.

The rearrangement uses TRBV28 and TRBJ1-2; the match to TRBD1 covers 8 bases. The V segment lost 5 bases and the J segment 11 bases; nucleotides outside the gene matches: 7. There are 12 residues in the CDR3. The germline V gene encodes CDR1 MDHEN and CDR2 SYDVKM. The CDR3 loop is CASSTLTGDYTF. The DNA of the CDR3 is TGTGCCAGCAGTACTTTGACAGGGGATTACACCTTC.

The V gene is TRBV18, the J gene TRBJ1-2; 10 nucleotides align to TRBD1. Germline CDR1 reads KGHSH; CDR2 reads LQKENI. V shed 1 base and J 5 bases; nucleotides not matched to a gene: 7. The CDR3 totals 16 residues. The CDR3 DNA reads as TGTGCCAGCTCACCACTACGGGACAGGGGAATATATGGCTACACCTTC. Amino acid sequence: CASSPLRDRGIYGYTF.

The J gene is TRBJ2-2, the V gene TRBV7-2, with TRBD1 matching over 7 bases. The J segment lost 6 bases and the V segment lost 5 bases, leaving 12 bases of the junction unmatched. The CDR3 runs 16 residues. Germline V lookup: CDR1 SGHTA, CDR2 FQGNSA. For the CDR3, the DNA is TGTGCCAGCAGCCAAAACCCGACAGGGAATGCCGGGGAGCTGTTTTTT. Translated, it gives CASSQNPTGNAGELFF. Drawing the rest from reference TRBV7-2 and TRBJ2-2, the complete variable domain is GAGVSQSPSNKVTEKGKDVELRCDPISGHTALYWYRQSLGQGLEFLIYFQGNSAPDKSGLPSDRFSAERTGGSVSTLTIQRTQQEDSAVYLCASSQNPTGNAGELFFGEGSRLTVL.

The chain is built from TRBV19 and TRBJ1-5; 9 bases match TRBD1. The CDR3 loop spans 16 amino acids. Germline V CDR1 and CDR2: LNHDA, SQIVND (reference sequence). V shed 3 bases, J shed 7 bases, and the junction held 10 bases outside the gene matches. The CDR3 DNA sequence: TGTGCCAGTAGTATCCGGACAGGGGTTTTGAGGCAGCCCCAGCATTTT. It translates to CASSIRTGVLRQPQHF. Full variable domain (missing parts from reference TRBV19 and TRBJ1-5): DGGITQSPKYLFRKEGQNVTLSCEQNLNHDAMYWYRQDPGQGLRLIYYSQIVNDFQKGDIAEGYSVSREKKESFPLTVTSAQKNPTAFYLCASSIRTGVLRQPQHFGDGTRLSIL.

The chain links TRBV19 to TRBJ1-5, with 8 bases aligning to TRBD1. The J segment lost 4 bases and the V segment lost 5 bases, leaving 7 bases of the junction unmatched. Per the germline V gene, CDR1 is LNHDA and CDR2 is SQIVND (reference sequence). CDR3 length equals 15 residues. In DNA form, the CDR3 reads TGTGCCAGTAGTTTACGACAGGGGCGGAATCAGCCCCAGCATTTT. This encodes CASSLRQGRNQPQHF.

The rearrangement joins TRBV30 to TRBJ1-3; D possibly corresponds to TRBD1 (5 bases). V gave up 2 bases and J gave up 1 base, with 12 bases separating them. The germline CDR1 and CDR2 sequences are GTSNPN and SVGIG (reference sequence). The CDR3 has 15 amino acids. CDR3 DNA sequence: TGTGCCTGGAGTTCGGGGGACGGTTCTGGAAACACCATATATTTT. As protein: CAWSSGDGSGNTIYF.

The chain employs TRBV7-8 and TRBJ1-1; D possibly corresponds to TRBD1 (6 bases). Germline V gives CDR1 SGHVS, CDR2 FQNEAQ. The germline V and J ends were trimmed by 5 bases and 1 base, with 11 bases remaining between them. This CDR3 region has 14 residues. CDR3 loop: CASSQRTANTEAFF. As DNA, the CDR3 is TGTGCCAGCAGCCAACGGACAGCGAACACTGAAGCTTTCTTT.

This clone appeared a few times. The chain carries TRBV7-9 and TRBJ1-2; 8 bases fit TRBD1. The junction had 6 bases not matched to a gene; V was cut back by 5 bases and J by 4 bases. CDR3 size: 14 residues. The germline CDR1 and CDR2 sequences are SEHNR and FQNEAQ (reference sequence). CDR3 nucleotide sequence: TGTGCCAGCAGCCCGTTGACAGGGGTCTATGGCTACACCTTC. Protein: CASSPLTGVYGYTF.

V is TRBV19 and J is TRBJ1-2, with D possibly being TRBD1 (5 bases). V dropped 7 bases and J dropped 0 bases, with 12 bases sitting between them. Germline V CDR1 and CDR2: LNHDA, SQIVND (reference sequence). The CDR3 covers 14 residues. The CDR3: CASMRQKPNYGYTF. CDR3 coding DNA: TGTGCCAGTATGAGACAGAAGCCTAACTATGGCTACACCTTC.

The CDR3 bases are TGTGCCAGCAGCCCCGGGACAGACCAGCCCCAGCATTTT. It specifies CASSPGTDQPQHF. This chain connects TRBV6-5 to TRBJ1-5, with 7 bases lining up with TRBD1. Germline assignment: CDR1 MNHEY and CDR2 SVGAGI. This CDR3 is built from 13 residues. Trimming cost V 6 bases and J 7 bases; bases outside gene matches: 6.

This clone was picked up one time. CDR3 DNA sequence: TGTGCCAGCACGGAATACGGGGAGCAGTACTTC. Translated, it gives CASTEYGEQYF. The chain recombines TRBV13 with TRBJ2-7; no firm D call. This CDR3 region has 11 residues. Trimming removed 7 bases at V and 7 bases at J, with 11 bases between. Per the germline V gene, CDR1 is PRHDT and CDR2 is FYEKMQ (reference sequence).

This clone has only one observation. The rearrangement uses TRBV19 and TRBJ1-1; tentative D call: TRBD1 (6 bases). The germline V gene has CDR1 LNHDA and CDR2 SQIVND (reference sequence). Trimming removed 9 bases at V and 7 bases at J, with 18 bases between. The CDR3 consists of 13 residues. In nucleotides, the CDR3 is TGTGCCAGCCAACAGGGAACCCCCCTTGAAGCTTTCTTT. Translation gives CASQQGTPLEAFF.

The chain employs TRBV5-1 and TRBJ2-2, with D hard to call. The V end was cut by 0 bases, the J end by 6 bases, with 9 bases between. The CDR3 loop spans 14 amino acids. CDR1 is SGHRS and CDR2 is YFSETQ in the germline V gene. As DNA, the CDR3 is TGCGCCAGCAGCTTGGATGGTGGGCCCGGGGAGCTGTTTTTT. Its translation is CASSLDGGPGELFF.